Below, 32 T cell receptor beta chains from the same sample are listed, as sequenced in a study of T-cell memory formation after mild COVID-19. Each CDR3 protein is one row after TCRdb ran MiXCR on the 5' RACE reads. The sample lists approximately 240,000 distinct CDR3 sequences; 15% to 20% were seen once. Sequenced sample: PBMCs or a T cell subset sorted from them (not recorded which). The receptors were sampled from a man aged 18-30 years who had mild COVID-19 (a few samples of this study predate the infection). Cell type and time point are not known.

This chain uses TRBV4-3 with TRBJ1-3; D remains ambiguous. CDR1 is LGHNA, CDR2 YSLEER, per germline. The CDR3 contains 18 residues. The germline V and J ends were trimmed by 0 bases and 0 bases, with 15 bases remaining between them. This CDR3 reads CASSQDEWGSFSGNTIYF. As DNA, the CDR3 is TGCGCCAGCAGCCAAGATGAGTGGGGATCGTTCTCTGGAAACACCATATATTTT.

At least ten counts were recorded for this clonotype. The rearrangement uses TRBV5-1 and TRBJ2-7; 14 positions match TRBD2. The germline V gene has CDR1 SGHRS and CDR2 YFSETQ. This CDR3 is built from 14 residues. J gave up 6 bases and V 7 bases, and 6 bases lay outside the gene matches. CDR3 bases: TGCGCCAGCCGAACCGGACTAGCGGGGGGCGAGCAGTACTTC. Translating gives CASRTGLAGGEQYF.

The gene calls are TRBV20-1 and TRBJ1-1, with D unclear. The germline V and J ends were trimmed by 1 base and 1 base, with 10 bases remaining between them. The CDR3 totals 14 residues. Germline lookup yields CDR1 DFQATT and CDR2 SNEGSKA (reference sequence). CDR3 amino acids: CSARVPGKNTEAFF. The CDR3 nucleotides are TGCAGTGCTAGAGTCCCCGGGAAGAACACTGAAGCTTTCTTT.

This clonotype has only a few counts. A much larger clone is a single base away; this may be a read error. DNA of the CDR3: TGTGCCAGCAGGGGACAGAAGAACACTGAAGCTTTCTTT. Amino acids: CASRGQKNTEAFF. The chain is built from TRBV6-1 and TRBJ1-1; 7 bases are shared with TRBD1. With V trimmed by 6 bases and J by 1 base, 2 bases remained unmatched. CDR1 and CDR2 (germline): MNHNS, SASEGT. The CDR3 has 13 amino acids.

This clonotype came up many times. As DNA, the CDR3 is TGTGCCAGCTCACCGCGACTAGCGGGGACCTCTTACAATGAGCAGTTCTTC. Protein sequence: CASSPRLAGTSYNEQFF. The V and J genes are TRBV18 and TRBJ2-1; 11 bases agree with TRBD2. V shed 3 bases and J 4 bases; nucleotides not matched to a gene: 8. The CDR3 totals 17 residues. CDR1 is KGHSH, CDR2 LQKENI, per germline.

This clonotype was seen only a few times. The rearrangement uses TRBV28 and TRBJ2-5; no clear D gene. V lost 7 bases and J lost 4, with 13 bases in between. The CDR3 contains 13 residues. Germline V gives CDR1 MDHEN, CDR2 SYDVKM. The CDR3, as DNA: TGTGCCAGCAACCCCGGTTGGGTAGAGACCCAGTACTTC. Protein: CASNPGWVETQYF.

This clonotype occurred many times. V and J are TRBV5-1 and TRBJ2-3; no reliable D call. Deletions cut 6 bases from V and 5 bases from J, with 7 bases between. The CDR3 has 11 residues. Germline lookup yields CDR1 SGHRS and CDR2 YFSETQ. In nucleotides, the CDR3 is TGCGCCAGCATGCAGGAAGATACGCAGTATTTT. Translated: CASMQEDTQYF.

This clonotype has only a few counts. The CDR3 DNA follows: TGTGCCAGCAGCCCCCATCCCGGGGAAGCTAACTATGGCTACACCTTC. Its translation: CASSPHPGEANYGYTF. This sequence joins TRBV7-2 and TRBJ1-2; D not certain. The CDR3 contains 16 residues. Germline CDR1 reads SGHTA; CDR2 reads FQGNSA. V was shortened by 5 bases and J by 0 bases, with 16 bases between the two germline ends.

This clonotype was recorded only once. The V gene is TRBV5-1, the J gene TRBJ2-3; D may be TRBD2 (7 bases). The CDR3 spans 14 residues. V dropped 6 bases and J dropped 6 bases, with 17 bases sitting between them. Germline CDR1 and CDR2: SGHRS and YFSETQ. The CDR3 sequence: CASKLWGGLDTQYF. Written as DNA, the CDR3 is TGCGCCAGCAAGTTGTGGGGGGGCCTTGATACGCAGTATTTT. Drawing the rest from reference TRBV5-1 and TRBJ2-3, the complete variable domain is KAGVTQTPRYLIKTRGQQVTLSCSPISGHRSVSWYQQTPGQGLQFLFEYFSETQRNKGNFPGRFSGRQFSNSRSEMNVSTLELGDSALYLCASKLWGGLDTQYFGPGTRLTVL.

This clonotype appeared a few times. The rearrangement links TRBV28 to TRBJ1-1, with TRBD1 as a possible D gene (5 bases). Germline V gene sequence: CDR1 MDHEN, CDR2 SYDVKM. CDR3 length: 14 residues. Trimming removed 5 bases at V and 6 bases at J, with 16 bases between. In DNA form, the CDR3 reads TGTGCCAGCAGTCCGGGCTTCTCGGGGGCTGAAGCTTTCTTT. Protein sequence: CASSPGFSGAEAFF.

This clonotype was counted a few times. This sequence joins TRBV5-8 and TRBJ1-3; D is unresolved. The CDR3 loop spans 13 amino acids. The germline CDR1 and CDR2 sequences are SGHTS and YDEGEE. Trimming took 2 bases from V and 4 from J, leaving 7 bases between them. CDR3 sequence: CASSFSRGNTIYF. The CDR3 coding sequence is TGTGCCAGCAGCTTCTCCAGGGGAAACACCATATATTTT. The full variable domain, rest sourced from reference TRBV5-8 and TRBJ1-3, is EAGVTQSPTHLIKTRGQQATLRCSPISGHTSVYWYQQALGLGLQFLLWYDEGEERNRGNFPPRFSGRQFPNYSSELNVNALELEDSALYLCASSFSRGNTIYFGEGSWLTVV.

This clonotype was observed at least ten times. This chain's CDR3 is CASSRGGPTDTQYF. DNA for the CDR3: TGTGCCAGCAGCAGGGGGGGTCCCACAGATACGCAGTATTTT. The chain couples TRBV5-4 to TRBJ2-3; D is perhaps TRBD2 (7 bases). Trimming removed 4 bases from V and 2 bases from J, with 11 bases in between. The germline gives CDR1 SGHNT, CDR2 YYREEE (reference sequence). This CDR3 has 14 amino acids.

This clonotype has only a few counts. This chain links TRBV6-5 with TRBJ2-5; D may be TRBD1 (6 bases). V lost 5 bases and J 4 bases, leaving 14 bases between the germline ends. The germline gives CDR1 MNHEY, CDR2 SVGAGI. The CDR3 extends over 14 amino acids. The CDR3 DNA sequence: TGTGCCAGCAGTCGCGGACAGCGGAGAGAGACCCAGTACTTC. Translated: CASSRGQRRETQYF.

This clonotype was recorded many times. This chain uses TRBV12-3 or TRBV12-4 with TRBJ2-3, with D possibly matching TRBD2 (5 bases). V was clipped by 3 bases and J by 2 bases, with 9 bases between them. This CDR3 spans 14 amino acids. The DNA for the CDR3 is TGTGCCAGCAGTTTCGCCGGGAACACAGATACGCAGTATTTT. It specifies CASSFAGNTDTQYF.

This clonotype was seen more than once but under ten times. The chain joins TRBV2 to TRBJ2-2, with TRBD1 identical over 7 bases. Germline lookup yields CDR1 SNHLY and CDR2 FYNNEI. Germline trimming cut 6 bases from V and 0 bases from J; bases unmatched to any gene: 7. CDR3 length equals 16 residues. CDR3 nucleotide sequence: TGTGCCAGCAGCAGACAGGGACCTACGAACACCGGGGAGCTGTTTTTT. Translated, it gives CASSRQGPTNTGELFF.

The rearrangement uses TRBV7-8 and TRBJ2-1; D remains ambiguous. V dropped 2 bases and J dropped 3 bases, with 8 bases sitting between them. CDR3 length: 14 amino acids. The germline CDR1 and CDR2 sequences are SGHVS and FQNEAQ. The CDR3 loop reads CASSLLVNYNEQFF. The CDR3 DNA is TGTGCCAGCAGCTTATTGGTCAACTACAATGAGCAGTTCTTC. Looking up the rest from reference TRBV7-8 and TRBJ2-1 gives the full variable domain: GAGVSQSPRYKVAKRGQDVALRCDPISGHVSLFWYQQALGQGPEFLTYFQNEAQLDKSGLPSDRFFAERPEGSVSTLKIQRTQQEDSAVYLCASSLLVNYNEQFFGPGTRLTVL.

The chain joins TRBV5-1 to TRBJ1-2; D is undetermined. This CDR3 has 13 amino acids. Trimming cost V 0 bases and J 9 bases, with 12 bases left between them. CDR1 is SGHRS and CDR2 is YFSETQ in the germline V gene. The DNA of the CDR3 is TGCGCCAGCAGCTTGGCCGACAATCGAAGCTACACCTTC. Amino acids: CASSLADNRSYTF.

There are many counts of this clonotype. V usage is TRBV5-1 and J usage is TRBJ1-1; 9 nucleotides match TRBD1. Losses at the gene ends were 5 bases for V and 3 bases for J; bases not matched to a gene: 2. CDR3 length: 13 amino acids. CDR1 and CDR2 (germline): SGHRS, YFSETQ. In DNA, the CDR3 is TGCGCCAGCAGATGGGACAGGGACACTGAAGCTTTCTTT. This encodes CASRWDRDTEAFF.

This clonotype has at least ten counts. This chain links TRBV20-1 with TRBJ2-1, with no clear D. The germline CDR1 and CDR2 sequences are DFQATT and SNEGSKA (reference sequence). The CDR3 contains 14 residues. Trimming took 6 bases from V and 10 from J, leaving 22 bases between them. The CDR3: CSAASVEWAFEQFF. CDR3 nucleotide sequence: TGCAGTGCCGCCTCGGTGGAGTGGGCCTTCGAGCAGTTCTTC.

The rearrangement links TRBV14 to TRBJ2-3; 9 nucleotides agree with TRBD2. CDR3 length: 17 amino acids. Germline CDR1 reads SGHDN; CDR2 reads FVKESK. Germline trimming cut 1 base from V and 2 bases from J; bases unmatched to any gene: 7. CDR3 sequence: CASSQVSLAGYTDTQYF. The CDR3 nucleotides read TGTGCCAGCAGCCAAGTGTCCCTAGCGGGGTACACAGATACGCAGTATTTT.

This clonotype was detected many times. The chain combines TRBV5-5 with TRBJ2-5; no clear D gene. The V gene lost 2 bases and the J gene lost 1 base, with 9 bases spanning the gap. The CDR3 is made up of 14 amino acids. Germline CDR1 is SGHKS and CDR2 is YYEKEE (reference sequence). CDR3 nucleotide sequence: TGTGCCAGCAGCTTTCGTGGGTCCCAAGAGACCCAGTACTTC. Protein product: CASSFRGSQETQYF.

This clonotype was seen a few times. The chain joins TRBV7-2 to TRBJ1-4, with 7 positions matching TRBD1. V was pared by 6 bases and J by 3 bases, with 7 bases of the junction left unmatched. The CDR3 is 15 amino acids. Looked up from germline, CDR1 is SGHTA and CDR2 is FQGNSA. The CDR3 loop reads CASRPGTEANEKLFF. CDR3 in DNA: TGTGCCAGCAGACCCGGGACAGAAGCTAATGAAAAACTGTTTTTT.

In DNA, the CDR3 is TGTGCCAGCAGGGCAGGGGGCGACGAGCAGTACGTC. Its translation: CASRAGGDEQYV. This chain links TRBV5-6 with TRBJ2-7; 8 bases fit TRBD1. The J segment lost 5 bases and the V segment lost 5 bases, leaving 3 bases of the junction unmatched. This CDR3 spans 12 amino acids. The germline gives CDR1 SGHDT, CDR2 YYEEEE.

J is TRBJ2-2 and V is TRBV11-1; 10 positions agree with TRBD2. After removal of 8 bases from V and 3 bases from J, the junction contained 9 bases not matched to a gene. Germline CDR1 is SGHAT and CDR2 is FQDESV (reference sequence). This CDR3 region has 16 residues. The CDR3 coding sequence is TGTGCCAGCCGCAGGCTAGCGGGGGTGGACACCGGGGAGCTGTTTTTT. It specifies CASRRLAGVDTGELFF.

The chain links TRBV5-4 to TRBJ2-3; TRBD2 agrees at 11 bases. The CDR3 covers 16 residues. Trimming removed 4 bases from V and 5 bases from J; junction bases left unmatched: 9. CDR1 and CDR2 (germline): SGHNT, YYREEE (reference sequence). The CDR3 DNA reads as TGTGCCAGCAGCCCGAGACTAGCGGGGTCGGTAGATACGCAGTATTTT. Its protein is CASSPRLAGSVDTQYF.

The V and J genes are TRBV6-1 and TRBJ1-1; possibly TRBD1 for D (5 bases). The CDR3 length is 13 residues. Germline-derived CDR1 and CDR2 are MNHNS and SASEGT. The germline V and J ends were trimmed by 7 bases and 5 bases, with 14 bases remaining between them. CDR3 in DNA: TGTGCCAGCATCCCCGCCAGGGCGACTGAAGCTTTCTTT. Translating it yields CASIPARATEAFF.

V is TRBV11-3 and J is TRBJ2-1, with D possibly being TRBD1 or TRBD2 (6 bases each). CDR3 size: 13 residues. CDR1 SGHNT and CDR2 YENEEA come from the germline V gene. V was pared by 5 bases and J by 10 bases, with 15 bases between. CDR3: CASSPPGASEQFF. Written as DNA, the CDR3 is TGTGCCAGCAGCCCGCCGGGGGCCAGCGAGCAGTTCTTC.

There are many counts of this clonotype. J is TRBJ1-2 and V is TRBV9, with 8 bases aligning to TRBD1. The germline gives CDR1 SGDLS, CDR2 YYNGEE. The CDR3 consists of 16 residues. V shed 0 bases, J shed 8 bases, and the junction held 12 bases outside the gene matches. DNA for the CDR3: TGTGCCAGCAGCGTAGATCCCTCGACAGGGGCGGAGGGCTACACCTTC. Its translation: CASSVDPSTGAEGYTF.

The chain employs TRBV20-1 and TRBJ2-7, with 7 bases aligning to TRBD1. Germline V lookup: CDR1 DFQATT, CDR2 SNEGSKA (reference sequence). This CDR3 has 14 amino acids. J lost 6 bases, V lost 2 bases, and 10 bases had no gene match. For the CDR3, the DNA is TGCAGTGCTAGACCAGGGGGAAGAGTTTTCGAGCAGTACTTC. Protein sequence: CSARPGGRVFEQYF.

The chain combines TRBV6-6 with TRBJ2-2; no definite D call. CDR1 is MNHNY and CDR2 is SVGAGI in the germline V gene (reference sequence). The CDR3 loop spans 12 amino acids. V was trimmed by 2 bases and J by 7 bases, leaving 5 bases between them. CDR3 sequence (DNA): TGTGCCAGCAGTTACGAATTCGGGGAGCTGTTTTTT. This translates into CASSYEFGELFF.

In its sample, this clonotype was seen a few times. This chain joins TRBV10-1 and TRBJ2-7; 8 positions agree with TRBD2. The CDR3 is 14 amino acids. Germline assignment: CDR1 WNHNN and CDR2 SYGVQD (reference sequence). The J segment lost 2 bases and the V segment lost 3 bases, leaving 3 bases of the junction unmatched. CDR3 DNA sequence: TGCGCCAGCAGTGAAGCGGGGGCAGCCTACGAGCAGTACTTC. Protein: CASSEAGAAYEQYF.

The rearrangement joins TRBV6-1 to TRBJ2-5; 9 nucleotides line up with TRBD1. V trimming: 5 bases; J trimming: 0 bases; junction bases outside the gene matches: 4. Per the germline V gene, CDR1 is MNHNS and CDR2 is SASEGT. This CDR3 spans 15 amino acids. CDR3 DNA sequence: TGTGCCAGCAGTTTATGGGACAGGGACCAAGAGACCCAGTACTTC. Protein: CASSLWDRDQETQYF.